The sample holds one count of the clone carrying this T cell receptor (beta chain). Its antigen is unidentified. The source of the sample is a study of shared clonotypes between healthy human individuals. Study-wide results and limits: Estimated clonotype richness was generally higher in naive than memory subsets.

Produced via immunoSEQ multiplex PCR; TCRdb's table is partial and in-frame only. The sample lists roughly 1 million clones, around 76% occurring once. Germline V CDR1 and CDR2: SGHTA, FQGNSA. Germline trimming cut 11 bases from V and 0 bases from J; bases unmatched to any gene: 4. The CDR3 has 14 amino acids. The sequence was obtained from a man aged 18 to 30 in good health. The sample consisted of memory CD4+ T cells sorted from blood. The subset: CD45RA-negative fraction. The chain joins TRBV7-2 to TRBJ2-6; 7 bases match TRBD1. The CDR3 DNA reads as TGTGCCGGGTGGGACAGCTCTGGGGCCAACGTCCTGACTTTC. Its protein product is CAGWDSSGANVLTF.